The 20 T cell receptor beta chains in this list originate from one sample, sequenced in a study of chemoradiotherapy in HPV16-positive cancers. Sequencing used immunoSEQ multiplex PCR; TCRdb keeps in-frame clones, though not all of them. The repertoire includes about 68,000 clones, more than 70% of them detected once, and around 3.8% sits in the top ten. The sequencing used blood, collected from a patient who underwent chemoradiotherapy. The receptors shown here come from a human donor with HPV-associated anogenital cancer.

The chain links TRBV2 to TRBJ2-1; 9 positions match TRBD2. With V trimmed by 8 bases and J by 4 bases, 6 bases remained unmatched. Germline values: CDR1 SNHLY, CDR2 FYNNEI. This CDR3 has 14 amino acids. The CDR3 DNA follows: TGTGCCAGCGCTCCTAGCGGGATTTACAATGAGCAGTTCTTC. Protein sequence: CASAPSGIYNEQFF.

The CDR3 nucleotides are TGTGCCAGCAGTTACAGTCAGGCCGCCTATGGCTACACCTTC. This translates into CASSYSQAAYGYTF. This chain joins TRBV6-5 and TRBJ1-2; no reliable D call. In germline, CDR1 is MNHEY, CDR2 SVGAGI. V was clipped by 2 bases and J by 4 bases, with 11 bases between them. This CDR3 region has 14 residues.

The chain combines TRBV6-6 with TRBJ1-5, with a possible D match to TRBD1 (5 bases). The V end lost 6 bases, the J end lost 6 bases, and 18 bases lay between the germline ends. Per the germline V gene, CDR1 is MNHNY and CDR2 is SVGAGI (reference sequence). There are 15 residues in the CDR3. The CDR3 reads CASSPRGGSGQPQHF. The CDR3, as DNA: TGTGCCAGCAGCCCACGGGGGGGGTCCGGTCAGCCCCAGCATTTT.

V and J are TRBV19 and TRBJ1-6; 7 bases fit TRBD1. Germline trimming cut 6 bases from V and 9 bases from J; bases unmatched to any gene: 11. CDR1 is LNHDA, CDR2 SQIVND, per germline (reference sequence). There are 15 residues in the CDR3. The CDR3 nucleotides read TGTGCCAGTAGCCCATCCGGGACAGCAGGTTCACCCCTCCACTTT. Translated: CASSPSGTAGSPLHF.

This chain uses TRBV5-6 with TRBJ2-7; D call uncertain. The CDR3 runs 16 residues. With 4 bases removed from V and 4 bases from J, the gap between germline ends came to 21 bases. The germline gives CDR1 SGHDT, CDR2 YYEEEE. The CDR3 spells CASSPSTRTLLYEQYF. CDR3 DNA: TGTGCCAGCAGCCCCTCTACTCGGACGCTTTTATACGAGCAGTACTTC.

The rearrangement links TRBV15 to TRBJ1-5; D not resolved. V was clipped by 1 base and J by 4 bases, with 11 bases between them. There are 15 residues in the CDR3. Germline CDR1 reads LNHNV; CDR2 reads YYDKDF (reference sequence). CDR3 amino acids: CATSRAPVANQPQHF. The CDR3 region has the DNA TGTGCCACCAGCAGAGCCCCGGTCGCAAATCAGCCCCAGCATTTT.

The chain has TRBV7-9 and TRBJ2-7; 11 bases align to TRBD2. With V trimmed by 6 bases and J by 3 bases, 7 bases remained unmatched. The CDR3 has 15 amino acids. The germline gives CDR1 SEHNR, CDR2 FQNEAQ (reference sequence). CDR3 coding DNA: TGTGCCAGCAGTTCTACTAGCGGGAGTATCTACGAGCAGTACTTC. It yields the protein CASSSTSGSIYEQYF.

This rearrangement joins TRBV4-1 to TRBJ1-2; D gene ambiguous. The V and J ends lost 0 bases and 3 bases respectively, with 11 bases between them. The CDR3 consists of 15 residues. CDR1 is MGHRA and CDR2 is YSYEKL in the germline V gene. In DNA form, the CDR3 reads TGCGCCAGCAGCCAAGAAGGGTACACCTACTATGGCTACACCTTC. Translation gives CASSQEGYTYYGYTF.

The CDR3 reads CASSLGRLAETPGTGELFF. In DNA, the CDR3 is TGTGCCAGCAGCTTAGGTAGGCTAGCGGAGACCCCGGGCACCGGGGAGCTGTTTTTT. The chain has TRBV11-2 and TRBJ2-2; TRBD2 aligns across 7 bases. This CDR3 has 19 amino acids. V was clipped by 1 base and J by 4 bases; unmatched bases: 15. In germline, CDR1 is SGHAT, CDR2 FQNNGV.

The V and J genes are TRBV10-1 and TRBJ2-1; 11 bases agree with TRBD2. Trimming removed 2 bases from V and 5 bases from J; junction bases left unmatched: 8. Germline CDR1 WNHNN, CDR2 SYGVQD (reference sequence). The CDR3 has 17 residues. CDR3 sequence: CASSEPLGLAEDNEQFF. The DNA of the CDR3 is TGCGCCAGCAGTGAGCCATTGGGACTAGCGGAGGACAATGAGCAGTTCTTC.

V and J are TRBV5-1 and TRBJ2-7; TRBD1 is a possible D gene (6 bases). Trimming removed 0 bases from V and 2 bases from J, with 12 bases in between. The germline CDR1 and CDR2 sequences are SGHRS and YFSETQ. CDR3 length equals 15 residues. The CDR3 region is CASSLGQGYPYEQYF. The CDR3 region has the DNA TGCGCCAGCAGCTTGGGTCAGGGGTATCCCTACGAGCAGTACTTC.

The V gene is TRBV27, the J gene TRBJ1-4; 9 bases align to TRBD1. The CDR3 consists of 17 residues. Germline V gene data show CDR1 as MNHEY and CDR2 as SMNVEV (reference sequence). The trim removed 5 bases at V and 0 bases at J, leaving 7 bases unmatched. The CDR3 DNA reads as TGTGCCAGCAGTCCCGGACAGGGGTCTGCAACTAATGAAAAACTGTTTTTT. This encodes CASSPGQGSATNEKLFF.

This chain joins TRBV28 and TRBJ2-1; 10 bases line up with TRBD2. The CDR3 sequence is 15 residues long. V lost 6 bases, J lost 2 bases, and 4 bases stayed unmatched. CDR1 is MDHEN and CDR2 is SYDVKM in the germline V gene. The DNA for the CDR3 is TGTGCCAGCAGGCTTGGACTAGCGGCCTACAATGAGCAGTTCTTC. Amino acids: CASRLGLAAYNEQFF.

In its sample, this clone was seen a few times. The CDR3 DNA is TGTGCCAGCAGCTTAGGGACAGGCAACACTGAAGCTTTCTTT. Translated: CASSLGTGNTEAFF. The rearrangement joins TRBV7-9 to TRBJ1-1, with 7 nucleotides matching TRBD1. Per germline, CDR1 SEHNR and CDR2 FQNEAQ (reference sequence). The CDR3 is made up of 14 amino acids. The V and J ends lost 1 base and 2 bases, in that order; junction bases with no gene match: 1.

V usage is TRBV27 and J usage is TRBJ2-5; TRBD1 might be the D (6 bases). The better agreement between TRBJ2-7 and the DNA end casts doubt on the J call. The V gene's germline CDR1 is MNHEY and CDR2 SMNVEV (reference sequence). The CDR3 totals 14 residues. CDR3 DNA: TGTGCCAGCAGTTTTGGCAGGGGCGCCTACGAGCAGTACTTC. Residues: CASSFGRGAYEQYF.

The J gene is TRBJ2-1, the V gene TRBV5-4, with D maybe TRBD1 (6 bases). CDR1 and CDR2 (germline): SGHNT, YYREEE (reference sequence). V was pared by 7 bases and J by 2 bases, with 7 bases between. This CDR3 region has 12 residues. The CDR3 region has the DNA TGTGCCAGCGAGGGGGCCTACAATGAGCAGTTCTTC. The encoded protein is CASEGAYNEQFF.

This chain connects TRBV6-1 to TRBJ1-2, with 9 bases identical to TRBD1. The germline V gene encodes CDR1 MNHNS and CDR2 SASEGT. V dropped 6 bases and J dropped 12; count of bases not matched to a gene: 5. The CDR3 runs to 11 residues. CDR3 amino acids: CASSHRGLDTF. The CDR3 DNA follows: TGTGCCAGCAGCCACAGGGGGCTAGACACCTTC.

This chain uses TRBV10-2 with TRBJ2-7, with D unresolved. The V end lost 8 bases, the J end lost 1 base, and 9 bases lay between the germline ends. From germline, CDR1 is WSHSY and CDR2 SAAADI. The CDR3 totals 12 residues. The CDR3: CASGSPSYEQYF. For the CDR3, the DNA is TGCGCCAGCGGGTCGCCGTCCTACGAGCAGTACTTC.

This sequence joins TRBV10-3 and TRBJ2-7; 10 nucleotides align to TRBD1. The CDR3 totals 15 residues. V was pared by 4 bases and J by 5 bases, with 8 bases of the junction left unmatched. CDR1 is ENHRY, CDR2 SYGVKD, per germline. CDR3 protein: CAISGPGTGDHEQYF. CDR3 nucleotides: TGTGCCATCAGTGGCCCCGGGACAGGGGACCACGAGCAGTACTTC.

This clone was seen once. The gene calls are TRBV25-1 and TRBJ1-4; tentative D call: TRBD1 (5 bases). The V end was cut by 11 bases, the J end by 3 bases, with 10 bases between. CDR3 length equals 12 residues. Germline values: CDR1 MGHDK, CDR2 SYGVNS. The chain's CDR3 is CAPPGPNEKLFF. The CDR3 nucleotides read TGTGCCCCCCCGGGGCCTAATGAAAAACTGTTTTTT.